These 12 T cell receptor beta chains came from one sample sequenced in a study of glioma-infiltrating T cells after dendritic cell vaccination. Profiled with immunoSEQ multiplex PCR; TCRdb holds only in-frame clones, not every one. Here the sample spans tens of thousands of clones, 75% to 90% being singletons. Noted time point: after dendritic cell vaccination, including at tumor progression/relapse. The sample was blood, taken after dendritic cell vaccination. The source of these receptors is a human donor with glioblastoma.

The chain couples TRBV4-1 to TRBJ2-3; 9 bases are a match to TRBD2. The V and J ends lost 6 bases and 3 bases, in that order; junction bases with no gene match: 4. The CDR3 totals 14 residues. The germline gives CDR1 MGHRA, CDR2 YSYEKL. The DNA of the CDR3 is TGCGCCAGCAGACCGGGACTAGCAACAGATACGCAGTATTTT. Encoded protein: CASRPGLATDTQYF.

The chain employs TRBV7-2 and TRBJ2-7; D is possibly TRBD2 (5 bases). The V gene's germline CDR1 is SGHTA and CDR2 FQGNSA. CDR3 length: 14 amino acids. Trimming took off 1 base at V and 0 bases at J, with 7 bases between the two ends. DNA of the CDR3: TGTGCCAGCAGCTTAGGGGGAGACTCCTACGAGCAGTACTTC. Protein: CASSLGGDSYEQYF. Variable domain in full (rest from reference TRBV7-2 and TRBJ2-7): GAGVSQSPSNKVTEKGKDVELRCDPISGHTALYWYRQSLGQGLEFLIYFQGNSAPDKSGLPSDRFSAERTGGSVSTLTIQRTQQEDSAVYLCASSLGGDSYEQYFGPGTRLTVT.

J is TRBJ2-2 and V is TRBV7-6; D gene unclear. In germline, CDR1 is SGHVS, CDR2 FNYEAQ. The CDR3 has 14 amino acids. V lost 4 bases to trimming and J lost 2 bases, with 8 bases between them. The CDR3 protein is CASSSRQNTGELFF. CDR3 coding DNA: TGTGCCAGCAGCTCAAGACAAAACACCGGGGAGCTGTTTTTT.

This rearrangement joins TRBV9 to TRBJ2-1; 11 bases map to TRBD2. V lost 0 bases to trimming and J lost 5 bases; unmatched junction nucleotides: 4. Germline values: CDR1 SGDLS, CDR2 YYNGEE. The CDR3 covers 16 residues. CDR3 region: CASSVGASGGNNEQFF. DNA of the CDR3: TGTGCCAGCAGCGTAGGAGCTAGCGGGGGGAACAATGAGCAGTTCTTC.

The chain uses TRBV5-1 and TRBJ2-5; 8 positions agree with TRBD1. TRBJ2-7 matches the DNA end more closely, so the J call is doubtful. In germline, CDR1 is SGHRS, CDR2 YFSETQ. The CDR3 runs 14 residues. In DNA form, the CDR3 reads TGCGCCAGCAGCGACGGACAGGGCCCCCCCGAGCAGTACTTC. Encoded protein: CASSDGQGPPEQYF.

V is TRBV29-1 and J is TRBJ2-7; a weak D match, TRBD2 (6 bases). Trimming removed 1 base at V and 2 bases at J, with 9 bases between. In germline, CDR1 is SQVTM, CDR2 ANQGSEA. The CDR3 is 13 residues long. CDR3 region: CSVEGGEAYEQYF. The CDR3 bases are TGCAGCGTTGAAGGGGGGGAGGCCTACGAGCAGTACTTC.

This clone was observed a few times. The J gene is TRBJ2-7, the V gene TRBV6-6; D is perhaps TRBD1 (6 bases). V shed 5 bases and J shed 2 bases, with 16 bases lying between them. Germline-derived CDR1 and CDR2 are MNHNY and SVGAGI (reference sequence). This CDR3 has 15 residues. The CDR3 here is CASSQRGTVTYEQYF. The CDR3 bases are TGTGCCAGCAGTCAAAGGGGGACGGTTACCTACGAGCAGTACTTC.

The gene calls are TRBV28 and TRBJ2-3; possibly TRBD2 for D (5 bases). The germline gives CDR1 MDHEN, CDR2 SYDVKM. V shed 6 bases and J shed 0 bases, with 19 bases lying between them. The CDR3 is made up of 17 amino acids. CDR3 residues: CASSPLWVSASTDTQYF. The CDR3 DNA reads TGTGCCAGCAGCCCCCTTTGGGTTAGCGCAAGCACAGATACGCAGTATTTT.

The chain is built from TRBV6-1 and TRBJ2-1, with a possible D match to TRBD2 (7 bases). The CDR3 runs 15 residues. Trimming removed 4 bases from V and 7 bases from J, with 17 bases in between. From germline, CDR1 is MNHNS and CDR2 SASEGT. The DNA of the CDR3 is TGTGCCAGCAGTGGGAGAGGGGGGGAGGGAAATGAGCAGTTCTTC. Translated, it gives CASSGRGGEGNEQFF.

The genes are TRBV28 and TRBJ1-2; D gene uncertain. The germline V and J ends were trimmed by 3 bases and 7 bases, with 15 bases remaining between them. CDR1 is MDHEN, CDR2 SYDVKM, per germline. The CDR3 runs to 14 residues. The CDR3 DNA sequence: TGTGCCAGCAGTTTCAATCAGGTTTCGTCTGGCTACACCTTC. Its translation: CASSFNQVSSGYTF.

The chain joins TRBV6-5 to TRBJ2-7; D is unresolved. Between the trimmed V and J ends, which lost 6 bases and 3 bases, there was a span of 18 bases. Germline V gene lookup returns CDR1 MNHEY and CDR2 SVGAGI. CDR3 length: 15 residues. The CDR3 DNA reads TGTGCCAGCAGCCCCCGTACCATCGTCAGCTACGAGCAGTACTTC. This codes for CASSPRTIVSYEQYF.

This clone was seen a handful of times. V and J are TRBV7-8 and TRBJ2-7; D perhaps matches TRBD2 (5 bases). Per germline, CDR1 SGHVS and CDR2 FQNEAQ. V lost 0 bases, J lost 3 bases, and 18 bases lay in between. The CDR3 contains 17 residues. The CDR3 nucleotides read TGTGCCAGCAGCTTAGCGACCCCGGGAAAACGGCTCTACGAGCAGTACTTC. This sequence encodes CASSLATPGKRLYEQYF.